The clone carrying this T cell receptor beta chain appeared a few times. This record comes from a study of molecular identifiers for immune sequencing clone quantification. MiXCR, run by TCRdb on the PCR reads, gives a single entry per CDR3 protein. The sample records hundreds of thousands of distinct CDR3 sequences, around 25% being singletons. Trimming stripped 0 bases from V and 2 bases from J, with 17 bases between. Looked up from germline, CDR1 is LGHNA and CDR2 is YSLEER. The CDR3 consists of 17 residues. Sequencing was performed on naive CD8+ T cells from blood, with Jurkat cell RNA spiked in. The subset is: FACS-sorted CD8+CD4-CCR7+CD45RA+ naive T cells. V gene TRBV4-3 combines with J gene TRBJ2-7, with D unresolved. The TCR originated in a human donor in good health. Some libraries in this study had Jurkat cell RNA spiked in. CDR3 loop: CASSQDPPGLVTYEQYF. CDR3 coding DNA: TGCGCCAGCAGCCAAGATCCCCCAGGCTTGGTTACCTACGAGCAGTACTTC.